This passage covers 30 T cell receptor beta chains from one sample sequenced in a study of response to subunit inactivated influenza vaccine. One entry per CDR3 protein results from TCRdb running MiXCR on the RT-PCR reads. The sample yields hundreds of thousands of distinct CDR3 sequences, 6% to 9% seen once. The sample here was PBMCs from blood, taken around 25 months after vaccination. These receptors all stem from a man in his fifties or sixties who received an inactivated influenza vaccine.

This clonotype was counted only a few times. The chain carries TRBV9 and TRBJ2-3, with TRBD1 identical over 11 bases. V lost 0 bases to trimming and J lost 6 bases; unmatched junction nucleotides: 6. CDR1 SGDLS and CDR2 YYNGEE come from the germline V gene. This CDR3 has 16 residues. The CDR3 protein is CASSVDGTGGADTQYF. The CDR3 DNA is TGTGCCAGCAGCGTAGATGGGACAGGGGGAGCGGATACGCAGTATTTT.

The V gene is TRBV4-3, the J gene TRBJ2-1; TRBD2 aligns across 13 bases. The germline CDR1 and CDR2 sequences are LGHNA and YSLEER. The CDR3 sequence is 17 residues long. Trimming cost V 4 bases and J 2 bases; bases outside gene matches: 5. CDR3 sequence (DNA): TGCGCCAGCAGCCGGGCCGGGACTAGCGGGACCTACAATGAGCAGTTCTTC. It yields the protein CASSRAGTSGTYNEQFF.

The sample holds a few counts of this clonotype. The gene calls are TRBV24-1 and TRBJ1-4, with D unclear. The CDR3 spans 17 residues. V was trimmed by 1 base and J by 7 bases, leaving 18 bases between them. CDR1 KGHDR and CDR2 SFDVKD come from the germline V gene. This CDR3 reads CATSDLPPRREGEKLFF. In DNA, the CDR3 is TGTGCCACCAGTGATTTACCCCCGCGTAGGGAGGGTGAAAAACTGTTTTTT.

A few counts support this clonotype. The rearrangement links TRBV12-3 or TRBV12-4 to TRBJ2-3; possibly TRBD2 for D (6 bases). V dropped 5 bases and J dropped 6 bases, with 18 bases sitting between them. The CDR3 has 15 amino acids. CDR3 coding DNA: TGTGCCAGCAGTACCGGGGGTACCCCCTTCGATACGCAGTATTTT. Its protein is CASSTGGTPFDTQYF.

This chain uses TRBV4-2 with TRBJ1-6; 7 nucleotides match TRBD1. From germline, CDR1 is LGHNA and CDR2 YNFKEQ. This CDR3 is built from 16 residues. After removal of 2 bases from V and 8 bases from J, the junction contained 9 bases not matched to a gene. The CDR3 spells CASSQPRGGGDSPLHF. The CDR3 DNA reads as TGTGCCAGCAGCCAACCCAGGGGAGGGGGCGATTCACCCCTCCACTTT.

This chain links TRBV4-2 with TRBJ2-7; no clear D gene. The V gene's germline CDR1 is LGHNA and CDR2 YNFKEQ. There are 13 residues in the CDR3. Trimming removed 0 bases at V and 6 bases at J, with 9 bases between. The CDR3 is CASSQEFGAEQYF. The CDR3 coding sequence is TGTGCCAGCAGCCAAGAGTTCGGAGCCGAGCAGTACTTC.

This clonotype turned up a few times. The genes are TRBV5-1 and TRBJ1-5, with 7 nucleotides matching TRBD1. There are 15 residues in the CDR3. Per the germline V gene, CDR1 is SGHRS and CDR2 is YFSETQ. The V and J ends lost 3 bases and 2 bases, in that order; junction bases with no gene match: 5. CDR3 nucleotide sequence: TGCGCCAGCAGCTACACAGGGGAGGGCAATCAGCCCCAGCATTTT. This sequence encodes CASSYTGEGNQPQHF.

In this sample, this clonotype turned up many times. The chain recombines TRBV15 with TRBJ2-1; 10 nucleotides agree with TRBD2. V gave up 0 bases and J gave up 13 bases; unmatched junction bases: 12. The CDR3 is 16 amino acids. Germline-derived CDR1 and CDR2 are LNHNV and YYDKDF (reference sequence). CDR3 region: CATSRDPKLAGGGQFF. CDR3 nucleotides: TGTGCCACCAGCAGAGATCCCAAGTTAGCGGGAGGTGGACAGTTCTTC.

This clonotype was seen repeatedly, ten times or more. The chain carries TRBV27 and TRBJ1-5, with D maybe TRBD1 (5 bases). V was cut by 2 bases and J by 1 base, with 15 bases left in between. Germline V lookup: CDR1 MNHEY, CDR2 SMNVEV (reference sequence). The CDR3 runs to 17 residues. CDR3 sequence reads: CASSLIGGAESNQPQHF. CDR3 DNA: TGTGCCAGCAGTTTAATAGGAGGGGCGGAAAGCAATCAGCCCCAGCATTTT.

The chain has TRBV2 and TRBJ2-1; 7 bases fit TRBD2. CDR3 length: 13 amino acids. With V trimmed by 8 bases and J by 7 bases, 8 bases remained unmatched. Germline V gives CDR1 SNHLY, CDR2 FYNNEI. This CDR3 is CASESGMRNEQFF. The CDR3 bases are TGTGCCAGCGAAAGCGGGATGAGGAATGAGCAGTTCTTC.

The chain links TRBV20-1 to TRBJ2-2, with 16 nucleotides matching TRBD2. The CDR3 sequence is 16 residues long. Germline lookup yields CDR1 DFQATT and CDR2 SNEGSKA (reference sequence). The trim removed 6 bases at V and 6 bases at J, leaving 7 bases unmatched. For the CDR3, the DNA is TGCAGTGCAGGGACTAGCGGGAGGGAATGGGCCGGGGAGCTGTTTTTT. Translated, it gives CSAGTSGREWAGELFF.

A few counts support this clonotype. The J gene is TRBJ2-7, the V gene TRBV29-1; tentatively, D is TRBD2 (5 bases). CDR3 length equals 13 residues. V was pared by 6 bases and J by 2 bases, with 14 bases between. Germline V gene sequence: CDR1 SQVTM, CDR2 ANQGSEA. Here the CDR3 DNA reads TGCAGCGTGCGAGGGTTAGAGACCTACGAGCAGTACTTC. This encodes CSVRGLETYEQYF.

This chain uses TRBV20-1 with TRBJ2-5, with D maybe TRBD1 (5 bases). Trimming removed 2 bases from V and 0 bases from J, with 16 bases in between. Germline CDR1 is DFQATT and CDR2 is SNEGSKA (reference sequence). The CDR3 covers 16 residues. CDR3: CSARTNADKYQETQYF. CDR3 sequence (DNA): TGCAGTGCTAGAACGAACGCGGACAAGTACCAAGAGACCCAGTACTTC.

The sample holds many counts of this clonotype. The rearrangement uses TRBV12-3 or TRBV12-4 and TRBJ2-7; D call uncertain. CDR3 length equals 13 residues. V lost 2 bases and J 3 bases, leaving 8 bases between the germline ends. In DNA, the CDR3 is TGTGCCAGCAGTTTAACGGACGGCTACGAGCAGTACTTC. Amino acids: CASSLTDGYEQYF.

The V and J genes are TRBV27 and TRBJ1-2; possibly TRBD1 for D (6 bases). The V gene lost 6 bases and the J gene lost 12 bases, with 17 bases spanning the gap. This CDR3 contains 12 residues. CDR1 and CDR2 (germline): MNHEY, SMNVEV (reference sequence). CDR3 sequence (DNA): TGTGCCAGCAGCTACAACGGGGGCCTGCACACCTTC. It yields the protein CASSYNGGLHTF.

The rearrangement uses TRBV11-1 and TRBJ2-7; perhaps TRBD1 as D (5 bases). In germline, CDR1 is SGHAT, CDR2 FQDESV (reference sequence). V was cut by 2 bases and J by 3 bases, with 17 bases left in between. The CDR3 sequence is 16 residues long. The CDR3 loop is CASSLMGQLGGYEQYF. The CDR3 DNA reads as TGTGCCAGCAGCTTAATGGGGCAGCTTGGTGGCTACGAGCAGTACTTC.

This clonotype was observed a handful of times. The V call is TRBV5-1, the J call TRBJ2-1; no clear D. Germline CDR1 reads SGHRS; CDR2 reads YFSETQ. V lost 5 bases and J lost 5, with 5 bases in between. The CDR3 is 11 amino acids. The CDR3 bases are TGCGCCAGCAGACTCGACAATGAGCAGTTCTTC. Translation: CASRLDNEQFF.

This clonotype was seen a few times. V is TRBV5-1 and J is TRBJ2-7; no clear D. This CDR3 is 14 amino acids long. From germline, CDR1 is SGHRS and CDR2 YFSETQ. The germline V and J ends were trimmed by 4 bases and 3 bases, with 14 bases remaining between them. The CDR3 DNA reads TGCGCCAGCAGCAAGGACGGCACGAGCTACGAGCAGTACTTC. Protein: CASSKDGTSYEQYF. The whole variable domain, filled in from reference TRBV5-1 and TRBJ2-7, reads KAGVTQTPRYLIKTRGQQVTLSCSPISGHRSVSWYQQTPGQGLQFLFEYFSETQRNKGNFPGRFSGRQFSNSRSEMNVSTLELGDSALYLCASSKDGTSYEQYFGPGTRLTVT.

This clonotype was detected ten times or more. The chain carries TRBV7-7 and TRBJ2-7; 9 nucleotides align to TRBD2. The V segment lost 6 bases and the J segment 7 bases; nucleotides outside the gene matches: 7. Looked up from germline, CDR1 is SSHAT and CDR2 is FNYEAQ (reference sequence). The CDR3 loop spans 13 amino acids. CDR3 residues: CASSKLAGDEQYF. CDR3 bases: TGTGCCAGCAGTAAACTAGCGGGTGATGAGCAGTACTTC.

This chain connects TRBV27 to TRBJ2-7; maybe TRBD1 (6 bases). The CDR3 is 14 amino acids. Germline CDR1 reads MNHEY; CDR2 reads SMNVEV (reference sequence). V shed 6 bases and J shed 4 bases, with 16 bases lying between them. The chain's CDR3 is CASSMGTTPYEQYF. In DNA, the CDR3 is TGTGCCAGCAGCATGGGGACAACCCCTTACGAGCAGTACTTC.

This clonotype was picked up many times. The chain combines TRBV3-1 with TRBJ2-1, with a possible D match to TRBD2 (5 bases). The germline CDR1 and CDR2 sequences are LGHDT and YNNKEL (reference sequence). The CDR3 has 16 amino acids. Trimming pared 4 bases from V and 1 base from J, leaving 14 bases between. CDR3 sequence reads: CASSLLRTDSYNEQFF. CDR3 nucleotides: TGTGCCAGCAGCCTCCTAAGGACTGATTCCTACAATGAGCAGTTCTTC.

The V gene is TRBV10-3, the J gene TRBJ2-7; 7 bases fit TRBD2. The V gene end was trimmed by 3 bases and the J gene end by 3 bases; junction bases not matched to a gene: 8. The CDR3 consists of 15 residues. Germline CDR1 reads ENHRY; CDR2 reads SYGVKD. The CDR3 DNA reads as TGTGCCATCAGTGAAAAAGGACTAGAACACTACGAGCAGTACTTC. This gives the protein CAISEKGLEHYEQYF.

The CDR3 bases are TGCGCCAGCAGCTTATCCGGGACAGAATCAGATACGCAGTATTTT. This sequence encodes CASSLSGTESDTQYF. The chain employs TRBV5-1 and TRBJ2-3; 7 positions agree with TRBD1. Germline CDR1 and CDR2: SGHRS and YFSETQ. The V segment lost 2 bases and the J segment 4 bases; nucleotides outside the gene matches: 7. The CDR3 is 15 amino acids.

V gene TRBV2 combines with J gene TRBJ2-5; 8 bases line up with TRBD2. The junction had 11 bases not matched to a gene; V was cut back by 6 bases and J by 5 bases. The CDR3 is 15 amino acids. Germline V CDR1 and CDR2: SNHLY, FYNNEI. The CDR3 DNA sequence: TGTGCCAGCAGCACCGGGACTAGAACGATCGAGACCCAGTACTTC. This sequence encodes CASSTGTRTIETQYF.

This clonotype was observed at least ten times. The V call is TRBV5-1, the J call TRBJ2-5; 13 nucleotides line up with TRBD2. Unmatched junction bases numbered 8, after V lost 0 bases and J lost 3 bases. Germline CDR1 and CDR2: SGHRS and YFSETQ. CDR3 size: 18 residues. As DNA, the CDR3 is TGCGCCAGCAGCTTGGCCAATCAGGGGACTAGCGGGAAAGAGACCCAGTACTTC. Its protein product is CASSLANQGTSGKETQYF.

The rearrangement uses TRBV18 and TRBJ2-6, with unresolved D. The CDR3 runs 15 residues. Trimming left V 3 bases short and J 2 bases short, with 8 bases between. From germline, CDR1 is KGHSH and CDR2 LQKENI. CDR3 nucleotide sequence: TGTGCCAGCTCACCCAGGCAGGCTGGGGCCAACGTCCTGACTTTC. Its translation is CASSPRQAGANVLTF.

This clonotype was seen at least ten times. V gene TRBV24-1 combines with J gene TRBJ2-3; D call uncertain. Germline CDR1 is KGHDR and CDR2 is SFDVKD. Trimming left V 0 bases short and J 5 bases short, with 8 bases between. The CDR3 totals 14 residues. The CDR3 spells CATSDLNQKDTQYF. CDR3 in DNA: TGTGCCACCAGTGATTTGAACCAGAAAGATACGCAGTATTTT.

This clonotype has just a few counts. This chain links TRBV4-2 with TRBJ1-6, with TRBD1 matching over 12 bases. The V segment lost 0 bases and the J segment 8 bases; nucleotides outside the gene matches: 11. The CDR3 loop spans 19 amino acids. CDR1 is LGHNA and CDR2 is YNFKEQ in the germline V gene. CDR3 nucleotides: TGTGCCAGCAGCCAAGAAGTTCGGGACAGGGGGCGTGTTGATTCACCCCTCCACTTT. As protein: CASSQEVRDRGRVDSPLHF.

The chain joins TRBV4-2 to TRBJ2-5; D call uncertain. V lost 0 bases to trimming and J lost 5 bases, with 13 bases between them. This CDR3 is 15 amino acids long. CDR1 and CDR2 from the germline V gene are LGHNA and YNFKEQ. CDR3 protein: CASSQDVGSGETQYF. Written as DNA, the CDR3 is TGTGCCAGCAGCCAAGATGTCGGGTCGGGCGAGACCCAGTACTTC.

This sequence joins TRBV4-1 and TRBJ2-3; TRBD1 is a possible D gene (5 bases). Germline CDR1 and CDR2: MGHRA and YSYEKL. This CDR3 region has 15 residues. V gave up 4 bases and J gave up 6 bases, with 17 bases separating them. DNA of the CDR3: TGCGCCAGCAGCCTCATTCGGACACCGGTTGATACGCAGTATTTT. Its protein product is CASSLIRTPVDTQYF.